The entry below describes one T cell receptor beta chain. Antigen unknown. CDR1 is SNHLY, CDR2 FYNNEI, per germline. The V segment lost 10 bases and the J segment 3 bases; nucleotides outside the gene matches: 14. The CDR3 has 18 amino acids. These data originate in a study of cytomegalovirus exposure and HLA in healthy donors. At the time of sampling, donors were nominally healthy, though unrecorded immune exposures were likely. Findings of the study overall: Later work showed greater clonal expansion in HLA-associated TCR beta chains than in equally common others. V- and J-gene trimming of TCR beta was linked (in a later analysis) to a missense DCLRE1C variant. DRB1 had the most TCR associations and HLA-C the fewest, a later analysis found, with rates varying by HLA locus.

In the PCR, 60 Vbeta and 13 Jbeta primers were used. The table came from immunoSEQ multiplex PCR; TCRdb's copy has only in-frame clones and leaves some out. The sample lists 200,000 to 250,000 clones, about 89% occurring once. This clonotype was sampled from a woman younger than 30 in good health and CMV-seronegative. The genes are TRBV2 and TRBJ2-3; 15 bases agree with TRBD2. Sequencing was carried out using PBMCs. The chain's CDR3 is CAIRTGLAGGPITDTQYF. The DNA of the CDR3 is TGTGCCATCCGAACCGGACTAGCGGGAGGGCCCATTACAGATACGCAGTATTTT.